This T cell receptor (beta chain) was sequenced for a study of CD8+ T cells in alopecia areata. To note about this clone: The antigen remains undetermined.

Sequencing relied on a cDNA template that was reverse transcribed from extracted RNA. Produced via immunoSEQ multiplex PCR; TCRdb's table is partial and in-frame only. The top ten hold roughly 0.91% of the sample, which has about 160,000 clones, roughly two thirds seen once. The CDR3 contains 11 residues. Germline V CDR1 and CDR2: GTSNPN, SVGIG (reference sequence). Trimming pared 4 bases from V and 10 bases from J, leaving 11 bases between. Notes on the study in general: It was lesional scalp, especially alopecia totalis/universalis, that showed higher clonality than normal scalp. Besides other cells, scalp samples also yield sequences of resident alphabeta T cells from normal skin. Scalp and blood retained many expanded lesional clones during tofacitinib.

Noted treatment: oral pan-JAK inhibitor, 5-10 mg twice daily. The material was CD4+ T cells sorted from blood, obtained at week 4, from a patient treated with tofacitinib. This chain joins TRBV30 and TRBJ2-1; TRBD1 or TRBD2 may be the D gene (6 bases each). The TCR was taken from a human donor with alopecia areata. The CDR3 DNA follows: TGTGCCTGGAACGGGGGCCGAGAGCAGTTCTTC. It specifies CAWNGGREQFF.